This T cell receptor beta chain was retrieved from a study of T cells in Graves' hyperthyroidism and ophthalmopathy. Germline lookup yields CDR1 SGHTS and CDR2 YDEGEE. This CDR3 contains 14 residues. Turning to this clonotype: Its antigen is not known. Sequence at one end of the junction differs from germline and may be a read error.

Study observations and caveats: Most thyroid clonotypes that were expanded above 0.001 also turned up in blood.

Amplification targeted TCR beta CDR3 regions from RNA transcripts. RT-PCR in the first round (using the HTBI primer set) targeted the TCR CDR3. TCRdb recomputed calls from the multiplex PCR reads with MiXCR, one row per CDR3 protein. The repertoire holds approximately 600,000 distinct CDR3 sequences, with 15% to 20% as singletons. This receptor was identified in a woman aged 25-40 years with Graves' hyperthyroidism. The sample comprised blood. The chain links TRBV5-8 to TRBJ2-7; no definite D call. DNA for the CDR3: TGTGTCAGCAGCAGACCGTTACGCTCCTACGAGCAGTACTTC. Encoded protein: CVSSRPLRSYEQYF.